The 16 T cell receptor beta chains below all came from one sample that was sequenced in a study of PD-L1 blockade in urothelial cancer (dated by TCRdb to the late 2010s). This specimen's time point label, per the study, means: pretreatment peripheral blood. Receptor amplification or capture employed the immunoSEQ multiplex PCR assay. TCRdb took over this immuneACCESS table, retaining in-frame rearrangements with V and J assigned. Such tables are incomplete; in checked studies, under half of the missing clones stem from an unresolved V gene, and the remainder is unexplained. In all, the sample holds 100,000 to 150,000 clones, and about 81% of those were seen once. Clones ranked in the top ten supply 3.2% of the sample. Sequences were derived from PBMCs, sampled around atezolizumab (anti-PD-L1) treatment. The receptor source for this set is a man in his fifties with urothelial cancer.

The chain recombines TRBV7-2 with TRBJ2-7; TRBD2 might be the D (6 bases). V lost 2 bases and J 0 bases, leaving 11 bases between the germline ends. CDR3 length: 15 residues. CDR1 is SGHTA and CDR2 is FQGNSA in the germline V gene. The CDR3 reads CASSLSSVLSYEQYF. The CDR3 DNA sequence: TGTGCCAGCAGCTTATCTAGCGTGCTCTCCTACGAGCAGTACTTC.

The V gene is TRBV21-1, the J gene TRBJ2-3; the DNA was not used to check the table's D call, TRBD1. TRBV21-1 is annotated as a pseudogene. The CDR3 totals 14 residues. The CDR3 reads CASSKGQVTDTQYF. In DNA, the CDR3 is TGTGCCAGCAGCAAAGGACAGGTAACAGATACGCAGTATTTT.

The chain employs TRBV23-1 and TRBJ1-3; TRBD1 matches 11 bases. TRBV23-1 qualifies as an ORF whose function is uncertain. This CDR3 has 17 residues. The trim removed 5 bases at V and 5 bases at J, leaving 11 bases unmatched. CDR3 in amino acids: CASSGTGGPPLRNTIYF. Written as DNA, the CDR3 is TGCGCCAGCAGTGGGACAGGGGGACCTCCTCTTCGAAACACCATATATTTT.

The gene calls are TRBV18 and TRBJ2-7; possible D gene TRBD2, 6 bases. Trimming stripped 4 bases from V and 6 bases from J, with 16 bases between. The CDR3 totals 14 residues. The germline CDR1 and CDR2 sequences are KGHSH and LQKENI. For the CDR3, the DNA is TGTGCCAGCTCACTTCCGGGGGAGACCTTCGAGCAGTACTTC. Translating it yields CASSLPGETFEQYF.

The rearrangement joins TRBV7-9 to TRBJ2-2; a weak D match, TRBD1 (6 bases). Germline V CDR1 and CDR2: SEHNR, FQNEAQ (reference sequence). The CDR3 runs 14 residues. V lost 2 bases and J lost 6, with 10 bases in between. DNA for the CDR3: TGTGCCAGCAGCTTAACTACAGGGCCCGGGGAGCTGTTTTTT. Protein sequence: CASSLTTGPGELFF.

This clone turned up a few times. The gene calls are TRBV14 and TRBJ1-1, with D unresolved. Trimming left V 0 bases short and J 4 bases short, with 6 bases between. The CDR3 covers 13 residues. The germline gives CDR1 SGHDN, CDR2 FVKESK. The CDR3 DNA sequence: TGTGCCAGCAGCCAAGATGAGGTCACTGAAGCTTTCTTT. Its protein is CASSQDEVTEAFF.

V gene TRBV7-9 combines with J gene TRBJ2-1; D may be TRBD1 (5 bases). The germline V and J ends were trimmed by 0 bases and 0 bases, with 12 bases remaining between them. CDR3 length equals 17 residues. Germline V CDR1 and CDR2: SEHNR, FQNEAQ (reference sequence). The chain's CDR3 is CASSLAVGASSYNEQFF. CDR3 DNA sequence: TGTGCCAGCAGCTTAGCGGTAGGGGCTAGCTCCTACAATGAGCAGTTCTTC.

The CDR3 nucleotides are TGCGCCAGCAGCTTGGGGGGGACTAACTCCTACGAGCAGTACTTC. This translates into CASSLGGTNSYEQYF. The V and J genes are TRBV5-1 and TRBJ2-7; 7 positions agree with TRBD2. The CDR3 runs to 15 residues. Germline V gives CDR1 SGHRS, CDR2 YFSETQ. Trimming took 0 bases from V and 0 from J; bases not matched to a gene: 3.

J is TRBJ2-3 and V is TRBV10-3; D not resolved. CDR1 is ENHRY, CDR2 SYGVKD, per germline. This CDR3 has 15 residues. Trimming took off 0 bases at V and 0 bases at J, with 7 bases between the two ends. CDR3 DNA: TGTGCCATCAGTGAGTCGGCTTCTAGCACAGATACGCAGTATTTT. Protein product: CAISESASSTDTQYF.

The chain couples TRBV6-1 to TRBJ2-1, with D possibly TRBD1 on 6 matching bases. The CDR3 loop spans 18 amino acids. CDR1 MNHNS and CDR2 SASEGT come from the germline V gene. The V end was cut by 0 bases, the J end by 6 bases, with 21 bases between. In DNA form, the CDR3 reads TGTGCCAGCAGTGAAGCGCCCCCGGGAATACAGGGAATCAATGAGCAGTTCTTC. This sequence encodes CASSEAPPGIQGINEQFF.

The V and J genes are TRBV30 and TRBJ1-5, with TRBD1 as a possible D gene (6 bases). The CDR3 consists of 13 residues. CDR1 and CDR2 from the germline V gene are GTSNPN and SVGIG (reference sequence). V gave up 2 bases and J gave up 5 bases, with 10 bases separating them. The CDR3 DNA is TGTGCCTGGAGTACCAGGGGAGATCAGCCCCAGCATTTT. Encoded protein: CAWSTRGDQPQHF.

The CDR3 DNA reads as TGTGCCAGCAGTTACGCCAGGGGTCAGGTCTCACCCCTCCACTTT. This gives the protein CASSYARGQVSPLHF. V is TRBV11-2 and J is TRBJ1-6; TRBD1 is a possible D gene (6 bases). The CDR3 has 15 residues. The germline CDR1 and CDR2 sequences are SGHAT and FQNNGV. The V end was cut by 6 bases, the J end by 10 bases, with 19 bases between.

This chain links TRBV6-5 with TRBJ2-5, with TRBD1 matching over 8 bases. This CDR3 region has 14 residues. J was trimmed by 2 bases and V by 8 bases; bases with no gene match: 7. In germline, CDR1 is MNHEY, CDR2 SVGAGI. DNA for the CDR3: TGTGCCAGCGGGGGACAGGCATCTCAAGAGACCCAGTACTTC. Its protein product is CASGGQASQETQYF.

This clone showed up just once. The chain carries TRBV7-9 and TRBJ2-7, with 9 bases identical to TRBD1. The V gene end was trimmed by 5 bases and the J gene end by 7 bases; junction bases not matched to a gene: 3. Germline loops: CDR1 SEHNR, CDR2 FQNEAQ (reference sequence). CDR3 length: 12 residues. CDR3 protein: CASSPGTGEQYF. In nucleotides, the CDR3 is TGTGCCAGCAGCCCCGGGACAGGGGAGCAGTACTTC. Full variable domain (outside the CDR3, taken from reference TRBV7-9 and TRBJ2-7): DTGVSQNPRHKITKRGQNVTFRCDPISEHNRLYWYRQTLGQGPEFLTYFQNEAQLEKSRLLSDRFSAERPKGSFSTLEIQRTEQGDSAMYLCASSPGTGEQYFGPGTRLTVT.

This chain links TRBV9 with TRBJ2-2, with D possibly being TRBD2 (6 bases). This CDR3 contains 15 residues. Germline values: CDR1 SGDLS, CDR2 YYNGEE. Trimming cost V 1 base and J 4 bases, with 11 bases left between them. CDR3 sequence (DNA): TGTGCCAGCAGCGTAACCGGGACTCTCACCGGGGAGCTGTTTTTT. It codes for CASSVTGTLTGELFF.

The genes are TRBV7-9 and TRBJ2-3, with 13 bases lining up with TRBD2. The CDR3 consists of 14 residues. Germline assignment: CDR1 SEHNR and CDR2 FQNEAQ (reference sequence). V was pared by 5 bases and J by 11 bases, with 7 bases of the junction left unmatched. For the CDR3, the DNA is TGTGCCAGCAGCCCCGGGACTAGCGGGGTGGGGCAGTATTTT. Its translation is CASSPGTSGVGQYF.